Described below is a single T cell receptor beta chain sequence and its context. This clone was found once. This receptor's antigen is unknown. No per-base quality is available; no much larger clone lies one base away. The data belong to a study of blood T cell repertoires in COVID-19 (TCRdb year 2020). Turning to the overall study: The collaborator samples originated in the United States, Italy and Spain and spanned the acute and convalescent phases of COVID-19. The prospective study material was composed of cDNA or gDNA derived from T cells, B-cell-depleted T cells, or PBMCs. Deeply sampled blood TCRbeta repertoires from subjects exposed to, actively infected with, or recovered from COVID-19 were included in the dataset. The repertoires were made available in a free public database intended to serve as a resource for research on the immune response to SARS-CoV-2. Samples came from the ongoing ImmuneRACE study (first 160 participants) plus 1,254 subjects from 6 global collaborators. The sample metadata nearly always contained a de-identified subject ID, COVID-19 status, age in years and sex. HLA class I and class II types, where available, came from metadata supplied by the sample provider rather than from assay-based typing.

From its cysteine to its phenylalanine, the CDR3 spans 16 amino acids. CDR3 DNA is the only sequence kept; it has 48 bases, read in frame from the first base. The germline V gene gives CDR1 as KGHSH and CDR2 as LQKENI. V is cut by 3 bases and J by 8 bases, and the space between the germline ends is 17 bases. One collaborating source in Seattle enrolled patients while the patients were actively infected and followed the patients over time throughout the course of disease. Collaborating institutions collected whole blood in K2EDTA tubes following their own protocols. For TCRbeta analysis, collaborator samples were shipped as frozen whole blood, as isolated PBMCs, or as DNA extracted from either sample type. TCRbeta CDR3 regions were amplified from genomic DNA using the immunoSEQ Assay, a bias-controlled multiplex PCR. The study's own analysis went as follows. Nucleated cell counts per sample were estimated from amplification of reference gene primers within the assay. To quantify the absolute abundance of each unique TCRbeta CDR3 rearrangement, sequence reads were collapsed and filtered. For each sample, productive Simpson clonality was calculated as the square root of Simpson's diversity index over productive rearrangements. The clones in this table, taken by TCRdb from immuneACCESS, are in-frame only. Not every clone is retained; where verified, under half of the shortfall comes from an unresolved V gene, and the cause of the rest is unknown. V, J and clone size reflect that table, while D and trimming were determined from the DNA. The sample table shows roughly 320,000 clones, and about 90% are seen once. The ten top clones hold around 1.9% of the sample.

What the work shows at the level of the full study, not this receptor alone: The amount of clinical and demographic metadata varied by source and participant and was provided uncurated.

The V gene is TRBV18 and the J gene is TRBJ1-6; no D gene call is confident. The sample consisted of peripheral blood. The receptor comes from a woman aged 30 to 39 with COVID-19, enrolled during active disease. The DNA sequence is given as TGTGCCAGCTCACCGACCCCCGGGAATGGGTATTCACCCCTCCACTTT. The translation is CASSPTPGNGYSPLHF.